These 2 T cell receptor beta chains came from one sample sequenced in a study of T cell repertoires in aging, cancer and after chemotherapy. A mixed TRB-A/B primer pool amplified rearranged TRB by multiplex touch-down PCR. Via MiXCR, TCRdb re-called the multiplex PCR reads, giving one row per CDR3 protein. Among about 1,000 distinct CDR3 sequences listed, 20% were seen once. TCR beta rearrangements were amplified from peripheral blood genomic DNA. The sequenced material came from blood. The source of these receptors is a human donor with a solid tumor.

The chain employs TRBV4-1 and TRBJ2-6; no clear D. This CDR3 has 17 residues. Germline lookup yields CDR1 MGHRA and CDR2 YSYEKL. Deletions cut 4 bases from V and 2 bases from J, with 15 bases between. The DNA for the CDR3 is TGCGCCAGCAGCCGGAGCCAGGATCGGACTGGGGCCAACGTCCTGACTTTC. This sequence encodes CASSRSQDRTGANVLTF.

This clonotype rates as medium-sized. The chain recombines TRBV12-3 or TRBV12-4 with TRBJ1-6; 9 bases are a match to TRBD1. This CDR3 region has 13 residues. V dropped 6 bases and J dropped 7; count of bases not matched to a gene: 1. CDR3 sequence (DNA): TGTGCCAGCAGCGGGACAGGGAATTCACCCCTCCACTTT. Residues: CASSGTGNSPLHF.